Below, one T cell receptor beta chain is given with its context. Blood and skin TCR RNA was reverse transcribed with alpha and beta constant primers. Four PCR rounds used nested alpha and beta constant region primers plus the SP2 primer. TCRdb processed the 5' RACE reads anew with MiXCR; each CDR3 protein has one entry. The sample carries approximately 27,000 distinct CDR3 sequences, under 30% recorded once. Adult healthy volunteers gave 2.5 ml peripheral blood for whole-blood RNA. The sample originates from a study of naive and memory T cell subsets. This sequence was found in a female donor in good health.

CDR3 bases: TGTGCCAGCAGGAGCAGCGGGAGCTACAATGAGCAGTTCTTC. It yields the protein CASRSSGSYNEQFF. The chain uses TRBV6-1 and TRBJ2-1; 8 bases match TRBD2. Germline CDR1 reads MNHNS; CDR2 reads SASEGT. This CDR3 comprises 14 residues. Trimming took 6 bases from V and 3 from J; bases not matched to a gene: 4.